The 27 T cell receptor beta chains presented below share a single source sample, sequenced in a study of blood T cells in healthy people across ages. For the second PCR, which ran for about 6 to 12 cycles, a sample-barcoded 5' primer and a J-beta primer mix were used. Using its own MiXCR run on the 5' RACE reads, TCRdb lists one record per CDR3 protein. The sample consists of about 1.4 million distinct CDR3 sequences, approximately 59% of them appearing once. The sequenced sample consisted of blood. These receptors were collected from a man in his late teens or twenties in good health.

The CDR3 bases are TGCAGTGGGACTAGCGGGGGGGACTCCAATTTAAAGATTCAGTACTTC. It yields the protein CSGTSGGDSNLKIQYF. The chain has TRBV20-1 and TRBJ2-4; 15 bases agree with TRBD2. Looked up from germline, CDR1 is DFQATT and CDR2 is SNEGSKA (reference sequence). J was trimmed by 10 bases and V by 7 bases; bases with no gene match: 14. The CDR3 sequence is 16 residues long.

The CDR3 loop is CASSLPGQRTYNEQFF. The DNA of the CDR3 is TGTGCCAGCAGTCTTCCGGGACAACGGACGTACAATGAGCAGTTCTTC. The chain has TRBV28 and TRBJ2-1; maybe TRBD1 (6 bases). Deletions cut 5 bases from V and 4 bases from J, with 18 bases between. Germline CDR1 reads MDHEN; CDR2 reads SYDVKM. CDR3 length: 16 residues.

The CDR3 region is CSARLAGNSNTQYF. In DNA form, the CDR3 reads TGCAGTGCTAGGCTCGCAGGGAATTCCAATACGCAGTATTTT. The V gene is TRBV20-1, the J gene TRBJ2-3; possible D gene TRBD1, 5 bases. The CDR3 runs to 14 residues. Deletions cut 3 bases from V and 7 bases from J, with 17 bases between. CDR1 and CDR2 from the germline V gene are DFQATT and SNEGSKA (reference sequence).

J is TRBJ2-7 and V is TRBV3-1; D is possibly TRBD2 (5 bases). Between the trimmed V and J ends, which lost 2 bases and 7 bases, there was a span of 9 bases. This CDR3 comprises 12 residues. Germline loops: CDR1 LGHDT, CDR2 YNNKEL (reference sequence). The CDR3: CASSQYRLEQYF. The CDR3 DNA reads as TGTGCCAGCAGCCAATACCGACTAGAGCAGTACTTC.

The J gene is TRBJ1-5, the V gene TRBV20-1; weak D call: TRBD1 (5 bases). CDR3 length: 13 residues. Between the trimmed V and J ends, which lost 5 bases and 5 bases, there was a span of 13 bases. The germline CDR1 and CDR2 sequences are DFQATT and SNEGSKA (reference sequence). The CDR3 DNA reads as TGCAGTGCTCTCGGACGGGGGGATCAGCCCCAGCATTTT. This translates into CSALGRGDQPQHF.

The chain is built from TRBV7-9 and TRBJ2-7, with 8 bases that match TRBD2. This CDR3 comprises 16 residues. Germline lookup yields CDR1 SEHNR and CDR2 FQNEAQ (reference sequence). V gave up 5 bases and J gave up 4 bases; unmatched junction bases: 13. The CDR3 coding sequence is TGTGCCAGCAGCGAGACTAGCGCCCAGGGACTGTACGAGCAGTACTTC. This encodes CASSETSAQGLYEQYF.

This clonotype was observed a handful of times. CDR3 residues: CASSHSGDSGKQETQYF. In DNA, the CDR3 is TGTGCCAGCAGCCATAGCGGGGACAGCGGTAAACAAGAGACCCAGTACTTC. The rearrangement links TRBV7-2 to TRBJ2-5, with a weak D call TRBD2 (8 bases). Trimming took off 5 bases at V and 2 bases at J, with 21 bases between the two ends. This CDR3 is built from 17 residues. From germline, CDR1 is SGHTA and CDR2 FQGNSA.

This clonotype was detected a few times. The CDR3 DNA reads as TGTGCCAGCAGTTTGACAGGCGACAATGAGCAGTTCTTC. This gives the protein CASSLTGDNEQFF. The genes are TRBV28 and TRBJ2-1; D might be TRBD1 (6 bases). V lost 3 bases to trimming and J lost 5 bases, with 8 bases between them. Per germline, CDR1 MDHEN and CDR2 SYDVKM. CDR3 length: 13 residues.

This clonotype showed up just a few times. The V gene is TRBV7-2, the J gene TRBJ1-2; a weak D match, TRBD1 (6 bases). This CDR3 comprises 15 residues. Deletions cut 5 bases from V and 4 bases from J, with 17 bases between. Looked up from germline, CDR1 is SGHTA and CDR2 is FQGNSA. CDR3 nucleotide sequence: TGTGCCAGCAGCCCCCGCACAGGGCCAACCTATGGCTACACCTTC. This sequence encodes CASSPRTGPTYGYTF.

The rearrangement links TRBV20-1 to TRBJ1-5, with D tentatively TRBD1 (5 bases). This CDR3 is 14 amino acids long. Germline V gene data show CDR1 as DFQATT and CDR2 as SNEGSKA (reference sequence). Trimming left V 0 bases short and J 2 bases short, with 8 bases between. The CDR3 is CSARDSGGNQPQHF. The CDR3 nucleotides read TGCAGTGCTAGAGATTCGGGGGGCAATCAGCCCCAGCATTTT.

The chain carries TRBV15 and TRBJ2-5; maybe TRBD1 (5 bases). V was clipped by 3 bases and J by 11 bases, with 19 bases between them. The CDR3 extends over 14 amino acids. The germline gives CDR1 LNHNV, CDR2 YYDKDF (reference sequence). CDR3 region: CATSRPDKYNEQYF. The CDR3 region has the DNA TGTGCCACCAGCAGGCCGGACAAGTACAATGAGCAGTACTTC. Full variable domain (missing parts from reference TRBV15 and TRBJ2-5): DAMVIQNPRYQVTQFGKPVTLSCSQTLNHNVMYWYQQKSSQAPKLLFHYYDKDFNNEADTPDNFQSRRPNTSFCFLDIRSPGLGDTAMYLCATSRPDKYNEQYFGPGTRLLVL.

CDR3 nucleotides: TGTGCCAGCAGTTCTCAGGGGGCAAAAGGCTACACCTTC. This sequence encodes CASSSQGAKGYTF. V and J are TRBV28 and TRBJ1-2, with 8 bases identical to TRBD1. With 4 bases clipped from V and 8 bases from J, the junction kept 6 bases outside the gene matches. The germline CDR1 and CDR2 sequences are MDHEN and SYDVKM. CDR3 length equals 13 residues.

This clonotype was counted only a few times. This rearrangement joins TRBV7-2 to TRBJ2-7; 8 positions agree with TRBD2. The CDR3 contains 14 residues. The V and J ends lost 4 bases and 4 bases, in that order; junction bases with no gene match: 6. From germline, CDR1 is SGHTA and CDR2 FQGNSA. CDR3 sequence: CASSSSSGRYEQYF. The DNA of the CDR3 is TGTGCCAGCAGCTCCTCCAGCGGGAGATACGAGCAGTACTTC.

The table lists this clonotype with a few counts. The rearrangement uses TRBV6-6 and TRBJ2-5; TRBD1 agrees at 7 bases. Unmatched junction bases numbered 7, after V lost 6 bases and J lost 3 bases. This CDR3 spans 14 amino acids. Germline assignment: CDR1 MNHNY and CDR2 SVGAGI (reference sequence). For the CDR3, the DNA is TGTGCCAGCAGGATCAGGGGGTCGGAAGAGACCCAGTACTTC. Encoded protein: CASRIRGSEETQYF.

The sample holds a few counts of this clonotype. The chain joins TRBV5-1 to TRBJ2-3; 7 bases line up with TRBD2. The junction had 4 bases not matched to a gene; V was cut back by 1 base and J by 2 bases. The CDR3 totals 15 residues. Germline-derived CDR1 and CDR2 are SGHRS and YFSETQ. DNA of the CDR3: TGCGCCAGCAGCTTGCGGGGGACTAACACAGATACGCAGTATTTT. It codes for CASSLRGTNTDTQYF.

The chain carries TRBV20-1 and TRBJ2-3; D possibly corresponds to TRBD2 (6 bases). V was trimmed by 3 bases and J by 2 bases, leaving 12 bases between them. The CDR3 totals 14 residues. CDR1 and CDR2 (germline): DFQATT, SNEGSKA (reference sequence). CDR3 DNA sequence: TGCAGTGCTAGCCTGCCTAGCGACACAGATACGCAGTATTTT. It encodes CSASLPSDTDTQYF.

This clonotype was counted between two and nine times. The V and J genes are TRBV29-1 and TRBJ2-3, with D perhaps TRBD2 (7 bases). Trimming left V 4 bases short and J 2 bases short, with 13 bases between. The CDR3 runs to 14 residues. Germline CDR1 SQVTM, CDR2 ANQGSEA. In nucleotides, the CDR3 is TGCAGCGTTGGGGGGGGCGGATACACAGATACGCAGTATTTT. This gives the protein CSVGGGGYTDTQYF.

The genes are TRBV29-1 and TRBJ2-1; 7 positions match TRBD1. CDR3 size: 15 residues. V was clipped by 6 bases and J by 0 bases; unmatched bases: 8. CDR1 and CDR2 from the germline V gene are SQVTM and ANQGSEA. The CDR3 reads CSVQGVQSSYNEQFF. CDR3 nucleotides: TGCAGCGTGCAGGGGGTCCAAAGCTCCTACAATGAGCAGTTCTTC.

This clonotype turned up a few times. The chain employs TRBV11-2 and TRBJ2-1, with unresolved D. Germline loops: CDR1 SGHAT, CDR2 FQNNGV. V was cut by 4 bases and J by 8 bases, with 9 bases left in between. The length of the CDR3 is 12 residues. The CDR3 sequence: CASSSLTYEQFF. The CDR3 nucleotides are TGTGCCAGCAGCTCCTTGACTTATGAGCAGTTCTTC.

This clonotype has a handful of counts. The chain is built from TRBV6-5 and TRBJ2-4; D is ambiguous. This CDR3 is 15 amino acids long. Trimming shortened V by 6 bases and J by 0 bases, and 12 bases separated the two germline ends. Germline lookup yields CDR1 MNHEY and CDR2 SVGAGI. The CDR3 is CASRSDGLAKNIQYF. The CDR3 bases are TGTGCCAGCAGGTCGGATGGTCTAGCCAAAAACATTCAGTACTTC.

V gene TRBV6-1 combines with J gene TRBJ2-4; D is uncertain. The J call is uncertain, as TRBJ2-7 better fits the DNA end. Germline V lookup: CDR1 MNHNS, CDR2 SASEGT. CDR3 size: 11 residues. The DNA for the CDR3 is TGTGCCAGCAGACTCGAGGACGAGCAGTACTTC. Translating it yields CASRLEDEQYF.

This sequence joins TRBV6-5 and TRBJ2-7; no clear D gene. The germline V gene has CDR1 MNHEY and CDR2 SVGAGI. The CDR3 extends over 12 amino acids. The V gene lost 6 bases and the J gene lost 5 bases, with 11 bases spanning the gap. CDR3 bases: TGTGCCAGCAGGGACCACTTGGACGAGCAGTACTTC. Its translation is CASRDHLDEQYF.

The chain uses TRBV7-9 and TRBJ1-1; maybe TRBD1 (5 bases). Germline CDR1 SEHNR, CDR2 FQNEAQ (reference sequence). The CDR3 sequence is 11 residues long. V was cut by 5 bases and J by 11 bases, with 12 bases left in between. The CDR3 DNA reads TGTGCCAGCAGCCCAGGGAGGTCGGCTTTCTTT. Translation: CASSPGRSAFF.

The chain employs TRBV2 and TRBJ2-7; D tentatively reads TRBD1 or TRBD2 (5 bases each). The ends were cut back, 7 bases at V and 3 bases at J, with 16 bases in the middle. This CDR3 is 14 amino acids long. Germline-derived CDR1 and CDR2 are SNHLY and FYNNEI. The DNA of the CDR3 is TGTGCCAGCAAGACGGGACCGGACCTCTACGAGCAGTACTTC. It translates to CASKTGPDLYEQYF.

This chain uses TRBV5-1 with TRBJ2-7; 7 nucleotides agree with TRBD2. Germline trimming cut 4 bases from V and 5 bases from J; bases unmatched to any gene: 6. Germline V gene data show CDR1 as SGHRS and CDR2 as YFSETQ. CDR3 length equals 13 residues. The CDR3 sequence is CASSGGRTNEQYF. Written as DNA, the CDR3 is TGCGCCAGCAGCGGCGGGAGAACCAACGAGCAGTACTTC.

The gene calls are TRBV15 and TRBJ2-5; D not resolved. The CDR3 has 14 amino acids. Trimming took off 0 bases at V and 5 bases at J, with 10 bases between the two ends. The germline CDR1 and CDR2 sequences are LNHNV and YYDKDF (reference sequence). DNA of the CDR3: TGTGCCACCAGCAGAGATCGCTCTAAGGAGACCCAGTACTTC. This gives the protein CATSRDRSKETQYF. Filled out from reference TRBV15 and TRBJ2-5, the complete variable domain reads DAMVIQNPRYQVTQFGKPVTLSCSQTLNHNVMYWYQQKSSQAPKLLFHYYDKDFNNEADTPDNFQSRRPNTSFCFLDIRSPGLGDTAMYLCATSRDRSKETQYFGPGTRLLVL.

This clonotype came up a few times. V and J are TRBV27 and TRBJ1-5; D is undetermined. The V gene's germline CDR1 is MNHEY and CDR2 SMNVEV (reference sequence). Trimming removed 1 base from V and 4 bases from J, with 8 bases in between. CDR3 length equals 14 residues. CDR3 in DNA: TGTGCCAGCAGTTTATGGGGTAAGAATCAGCCCCAGCATTTT. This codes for CASSLWGKNQPQHF.